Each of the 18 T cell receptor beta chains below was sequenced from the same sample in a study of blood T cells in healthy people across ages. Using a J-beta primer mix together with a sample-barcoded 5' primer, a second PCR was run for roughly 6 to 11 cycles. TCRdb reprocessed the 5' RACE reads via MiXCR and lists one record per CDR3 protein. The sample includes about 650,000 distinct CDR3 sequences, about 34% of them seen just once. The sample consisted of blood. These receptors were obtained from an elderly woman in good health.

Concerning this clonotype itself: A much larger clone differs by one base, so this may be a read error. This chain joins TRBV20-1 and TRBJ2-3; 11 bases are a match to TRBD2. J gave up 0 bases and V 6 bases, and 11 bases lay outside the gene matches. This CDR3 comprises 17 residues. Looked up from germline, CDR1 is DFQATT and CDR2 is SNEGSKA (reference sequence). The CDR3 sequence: CSAPSSGGFTSTDTQYF. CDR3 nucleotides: TGCAGTGCACCATCTAGCGGGGGGTTTACTAGCACAGATACGCAGTATTTT.

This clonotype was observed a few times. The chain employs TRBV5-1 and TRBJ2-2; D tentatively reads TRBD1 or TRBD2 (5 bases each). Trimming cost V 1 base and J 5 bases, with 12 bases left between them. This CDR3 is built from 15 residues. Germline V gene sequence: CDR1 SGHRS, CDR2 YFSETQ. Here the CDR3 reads CASSLTVGGTGELFF. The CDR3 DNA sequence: TGCGCCAGCAGCTTGACGGTTGGGGGAACCGGGGAGCTGTTTTTT.

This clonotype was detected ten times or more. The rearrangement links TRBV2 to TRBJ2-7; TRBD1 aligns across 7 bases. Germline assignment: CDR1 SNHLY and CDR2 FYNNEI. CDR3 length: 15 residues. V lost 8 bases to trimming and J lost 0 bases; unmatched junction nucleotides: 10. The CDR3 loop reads CASSSPGTASYEQYF. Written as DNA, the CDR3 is TGTGCCAGCTCAAGTCCCGGGACAGCCTCCTACGAGCAGTACTTC.

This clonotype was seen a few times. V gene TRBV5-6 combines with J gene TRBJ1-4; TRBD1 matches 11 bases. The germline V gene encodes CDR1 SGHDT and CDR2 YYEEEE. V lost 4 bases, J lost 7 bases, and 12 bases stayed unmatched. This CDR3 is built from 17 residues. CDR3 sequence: CASSLGQGAPLGEKLFF. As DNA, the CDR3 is TGTGCCAGCAGCCTCGGACAGGGGGCGCCTCTTGGTGAAAAACTGTTTTTT.

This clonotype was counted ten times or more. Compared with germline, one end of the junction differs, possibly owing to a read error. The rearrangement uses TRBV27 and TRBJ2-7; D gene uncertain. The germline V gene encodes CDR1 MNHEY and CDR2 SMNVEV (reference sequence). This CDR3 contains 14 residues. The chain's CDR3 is CVSSFRYGNYEQYF. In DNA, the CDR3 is TGTGTCAGCAGTTTTAGGTATGGGAACTACGAGCAGTACTTC.

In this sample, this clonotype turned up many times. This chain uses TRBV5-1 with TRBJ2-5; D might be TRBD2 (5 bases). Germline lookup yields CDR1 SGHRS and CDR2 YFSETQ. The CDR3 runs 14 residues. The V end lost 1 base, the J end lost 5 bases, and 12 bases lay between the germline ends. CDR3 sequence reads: CASSLRPGGETQYF. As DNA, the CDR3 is TGCGCCAGCAGCTTGAGGCCAGGCGGGGAGACCCAGTACTTC.

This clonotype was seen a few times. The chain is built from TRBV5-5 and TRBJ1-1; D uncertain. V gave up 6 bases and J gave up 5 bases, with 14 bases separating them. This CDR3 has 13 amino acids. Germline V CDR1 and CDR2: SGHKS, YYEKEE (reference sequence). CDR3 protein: CASTLGWETEAFF. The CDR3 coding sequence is TGTGCCAGCACCCTTGGGTGGGAGACTGAAGCTTTCTTT.

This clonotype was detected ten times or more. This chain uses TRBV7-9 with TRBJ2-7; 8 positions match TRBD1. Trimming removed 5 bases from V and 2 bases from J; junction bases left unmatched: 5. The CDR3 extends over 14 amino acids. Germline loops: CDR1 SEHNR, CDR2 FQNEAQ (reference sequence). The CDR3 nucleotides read TGTGCCAGCAGCATTGGACAGGGCGCCTACGAGCAGTACTTC. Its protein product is CASSIGQGAYEQYF.

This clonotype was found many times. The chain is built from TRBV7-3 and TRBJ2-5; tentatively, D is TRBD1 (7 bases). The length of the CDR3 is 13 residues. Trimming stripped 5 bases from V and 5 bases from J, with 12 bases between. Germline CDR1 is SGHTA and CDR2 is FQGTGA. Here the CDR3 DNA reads TGTGCCAGCAGCCGGGACAGCGGGGAGACCCAGTACTTC. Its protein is CASSRDSGETQYF.

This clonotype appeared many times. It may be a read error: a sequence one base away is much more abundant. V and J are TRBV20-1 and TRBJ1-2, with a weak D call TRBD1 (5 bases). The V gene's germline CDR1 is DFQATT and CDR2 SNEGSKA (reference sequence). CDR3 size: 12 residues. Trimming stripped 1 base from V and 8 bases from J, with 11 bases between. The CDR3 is CSARGGSYGYTF. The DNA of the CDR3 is TGCAGTGCTAGAGGGGGGAGCTACGGCTACACCTTC.

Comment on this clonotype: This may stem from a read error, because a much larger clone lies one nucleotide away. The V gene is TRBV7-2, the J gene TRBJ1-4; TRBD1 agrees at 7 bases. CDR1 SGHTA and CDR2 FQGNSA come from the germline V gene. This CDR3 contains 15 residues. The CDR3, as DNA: TGTGCCAGCAGCTTAGTAGGCAGGGGGTCTGAAGAACTGTTTTTT. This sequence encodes CASSLVGRGSEELFF. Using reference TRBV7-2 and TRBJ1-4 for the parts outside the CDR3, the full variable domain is GAGVSQSPSNKVTEKGKDVELRCDPISGHTALYWYRQSLGQGLEFLIYFQGNSAPDKSGLPSDRFSAERTGGSVSTLTIQRTQQEDSAVYLCASSLVGRGSEELFFGSGTQLSVL.

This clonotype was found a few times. CDR3 loop: CASSLELPGSTNEQFF. In DNA form, the CDR3 reads TGCGCCAGCAGCTTGGAACTCCCAGGATCTACCAATGAGCAGTTCTTC. The V and J genes are TRBV5-1 and TRBJ2-1; D remains ambiguous. V lost 0 bases and J lost 6, with 16 bases in between. CDR1 and CDR2 (germline): SGHRS, YFSETQ. CDR3 size: 16 residues.

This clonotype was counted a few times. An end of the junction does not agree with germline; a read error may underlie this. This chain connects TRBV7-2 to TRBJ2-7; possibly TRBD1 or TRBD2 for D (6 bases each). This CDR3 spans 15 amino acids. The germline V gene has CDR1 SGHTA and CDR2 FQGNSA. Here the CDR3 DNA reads TGTGCCAGCAGCTTAGCGGGCGGGGACTCAAGGGGGGCCCACTTC. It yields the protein CASSLAGGDSRGAHF.

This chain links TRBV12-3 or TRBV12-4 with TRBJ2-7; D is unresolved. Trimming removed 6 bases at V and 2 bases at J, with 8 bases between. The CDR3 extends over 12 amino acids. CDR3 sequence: CASSYTPYEQYF. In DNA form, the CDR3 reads TGTGCCAGCAGCTACACGCCCTACGAGCAGTACTTC.

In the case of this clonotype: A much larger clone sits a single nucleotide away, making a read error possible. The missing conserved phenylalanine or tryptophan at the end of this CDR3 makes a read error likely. This CDR3 reads CASSLPEENGANVLTL. The CDR3 DNA is TGTGCCAGCAGCTTACCCGAAGAGAATGGGGCCAACGTCCTGACTTTA. The chain has TRBV7-9 and TRBJ2-6; no reliable D call. V was clipped by 2 bases and J by 3 bases, with 11 bases between them. CDR1 and CDR2 from the germline V gene are SEHNR and FQNEAQ (reference sequence). This CDR3 spans 16 amino acids.

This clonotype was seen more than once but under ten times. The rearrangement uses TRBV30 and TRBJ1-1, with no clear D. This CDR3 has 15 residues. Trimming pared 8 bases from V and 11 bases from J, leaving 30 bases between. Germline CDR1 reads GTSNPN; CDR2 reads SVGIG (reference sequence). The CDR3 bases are TGTGCCCACGATGGGCACAGTCGTAGGGCGGGTAAGGCTTTCTTT. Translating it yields CAHDGHSRRAGKAFF. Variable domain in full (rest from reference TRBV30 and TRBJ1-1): SQTIHQWPATLVQPVGSPLSLECTVEGTSNPNLYWYRQAAGRGLQLLFYSVGIGQISSEVPQNLSASRPQDRQFILSSKKLLLSDSGFYLCAHDGHSRRAGKAFFGQGTRLTVV.

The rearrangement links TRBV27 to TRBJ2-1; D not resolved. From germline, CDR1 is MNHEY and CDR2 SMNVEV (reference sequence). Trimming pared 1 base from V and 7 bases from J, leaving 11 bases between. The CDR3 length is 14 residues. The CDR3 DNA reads TGTGCCAGCAGTTTATGGGGTACGGAGAATGAGCAGTTCTTC. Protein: CASSLWGTENEQFF.

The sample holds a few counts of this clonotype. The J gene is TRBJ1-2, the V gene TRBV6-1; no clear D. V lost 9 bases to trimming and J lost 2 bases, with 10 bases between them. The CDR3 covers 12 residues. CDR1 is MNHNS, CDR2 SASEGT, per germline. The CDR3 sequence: CASTDGNYGYTF. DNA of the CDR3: TGTGCCAGTACGGACGGCAACTATGGCTACACCTTC.